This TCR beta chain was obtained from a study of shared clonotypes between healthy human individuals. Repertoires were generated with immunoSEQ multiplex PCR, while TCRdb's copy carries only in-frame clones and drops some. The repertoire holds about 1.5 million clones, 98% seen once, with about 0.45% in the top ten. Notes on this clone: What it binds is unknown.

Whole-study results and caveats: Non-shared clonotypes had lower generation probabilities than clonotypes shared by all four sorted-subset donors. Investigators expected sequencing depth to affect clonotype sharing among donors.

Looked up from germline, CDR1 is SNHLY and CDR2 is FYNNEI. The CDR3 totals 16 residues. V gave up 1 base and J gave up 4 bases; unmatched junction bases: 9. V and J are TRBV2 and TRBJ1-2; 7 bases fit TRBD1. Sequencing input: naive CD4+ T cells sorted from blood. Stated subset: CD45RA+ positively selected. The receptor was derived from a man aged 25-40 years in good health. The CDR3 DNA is TGTGCCAGCAGTGAAGACAGGGGACGTTTTACCTATGGCTACACCTTC. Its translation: CASSEDRGRFTYGYTF. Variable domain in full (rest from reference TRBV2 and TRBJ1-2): EPEVTQTPSHQVTQMGQEVILRCVPISNHLYFYWYRQILGQKVEFLVSFYNNEISEKSEIFDDQFSVERPDGSNFTLKIRSTKLEDSAMYFCASSEDRGRFTYGYTFGSGTRLTVV.